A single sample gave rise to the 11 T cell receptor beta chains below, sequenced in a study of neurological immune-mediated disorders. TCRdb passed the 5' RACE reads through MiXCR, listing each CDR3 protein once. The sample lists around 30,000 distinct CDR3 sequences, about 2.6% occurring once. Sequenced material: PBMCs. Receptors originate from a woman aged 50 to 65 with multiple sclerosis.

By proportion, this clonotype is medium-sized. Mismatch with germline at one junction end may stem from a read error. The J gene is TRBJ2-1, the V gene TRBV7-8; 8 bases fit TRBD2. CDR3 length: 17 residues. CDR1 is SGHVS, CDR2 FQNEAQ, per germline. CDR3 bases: TGTGCCAGCAGCCTAGCCGGAGCGGGGGCCACCTACAATGAGCAGTTCTTC. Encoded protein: CASSLAGAGATYNEQFF. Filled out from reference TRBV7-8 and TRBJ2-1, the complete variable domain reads GAGVSQSPRYKVAKRGQDVALRCDPISGHVSLFWYQQALGQGPEFLTYFQNEAQLDKSGLPSDRFFAERPEGSVSTLKIQRTQQEDSAVYLCASSLAGAGATYNEQFFGPGTRLTVL.

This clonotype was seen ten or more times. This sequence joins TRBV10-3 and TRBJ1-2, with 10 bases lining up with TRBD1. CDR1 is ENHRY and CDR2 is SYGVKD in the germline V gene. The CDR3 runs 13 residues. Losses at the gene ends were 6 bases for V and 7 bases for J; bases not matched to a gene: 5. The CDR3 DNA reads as TGTGCCATCAGGGGACAGGGGACTGCTGGCTACACCTTC. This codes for CAIRGQGTAGYTF.

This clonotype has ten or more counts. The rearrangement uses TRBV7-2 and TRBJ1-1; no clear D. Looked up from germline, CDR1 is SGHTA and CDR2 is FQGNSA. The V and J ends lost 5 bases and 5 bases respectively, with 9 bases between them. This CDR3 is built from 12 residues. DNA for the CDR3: TGTGCCAGCAGCGTCATGGGGACTGAAGCTTTCTTT. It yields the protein CASSVMGTEAFF.

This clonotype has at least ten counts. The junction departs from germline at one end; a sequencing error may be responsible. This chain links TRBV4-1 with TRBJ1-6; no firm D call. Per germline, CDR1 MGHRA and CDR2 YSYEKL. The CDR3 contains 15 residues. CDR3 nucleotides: TGCGCCAGCAGCCAAGAGGGGAGCAGGAAATCACCCCTCAACTTT. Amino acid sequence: CASSQEGSRKSPLNF.

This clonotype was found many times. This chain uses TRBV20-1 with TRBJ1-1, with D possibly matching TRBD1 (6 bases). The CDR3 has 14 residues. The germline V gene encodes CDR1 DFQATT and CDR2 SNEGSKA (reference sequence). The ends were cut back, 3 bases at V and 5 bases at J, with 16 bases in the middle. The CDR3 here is CSASTPGVRTEAFF. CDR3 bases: TGCAGTGCTAGCACCCCAGGGGTACGTACTGAAGCTTTCTTT.

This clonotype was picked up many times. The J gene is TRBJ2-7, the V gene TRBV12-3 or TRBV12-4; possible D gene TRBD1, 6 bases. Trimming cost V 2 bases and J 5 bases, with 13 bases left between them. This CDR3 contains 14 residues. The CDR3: CASSLLQGSNEQYF. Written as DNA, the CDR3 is TGTGCCAGCAGTTTACTACAGGGTTCCAACGAGCAGTACTTC.

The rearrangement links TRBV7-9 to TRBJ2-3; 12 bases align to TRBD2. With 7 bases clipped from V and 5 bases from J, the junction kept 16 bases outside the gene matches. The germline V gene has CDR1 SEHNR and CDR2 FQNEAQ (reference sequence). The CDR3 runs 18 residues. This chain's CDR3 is CASTPSGLAGGPLDTQYF. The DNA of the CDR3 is TGTGCCAGCACTCCCTCGGGTCTAGCGGGAGGGCCATTAGATACGCAGTATTTT.

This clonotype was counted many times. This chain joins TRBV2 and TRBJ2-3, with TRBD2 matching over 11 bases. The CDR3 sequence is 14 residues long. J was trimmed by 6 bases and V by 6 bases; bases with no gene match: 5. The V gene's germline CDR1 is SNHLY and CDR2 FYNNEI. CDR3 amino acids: CASRGSGGVDTQYF. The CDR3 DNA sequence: TGTGCCAGCAGAGGTAGCGGGGGGGTCGATACGCAGTATTTT. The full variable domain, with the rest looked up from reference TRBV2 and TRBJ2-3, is EPEVTQTPSHQVTQMGQEVILRCVPISNHLYFYWYRQILGQKVEFLVSFYNNEISEKSEIFDDQFSVERPDGSNFTLKIRSTKLEDSAMYFCASRGSGGVDTQYFGPGTRLTVL.

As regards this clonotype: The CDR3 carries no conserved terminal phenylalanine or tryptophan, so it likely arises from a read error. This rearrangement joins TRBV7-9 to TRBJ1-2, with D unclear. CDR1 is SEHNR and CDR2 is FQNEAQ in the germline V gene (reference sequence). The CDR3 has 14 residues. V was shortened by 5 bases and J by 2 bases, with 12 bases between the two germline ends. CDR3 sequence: CASSRVGLNYGYTY. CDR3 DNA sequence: TGTGCCAGCAGCCGAGTGGGCTTGAACTATGGCTACACCTAC.

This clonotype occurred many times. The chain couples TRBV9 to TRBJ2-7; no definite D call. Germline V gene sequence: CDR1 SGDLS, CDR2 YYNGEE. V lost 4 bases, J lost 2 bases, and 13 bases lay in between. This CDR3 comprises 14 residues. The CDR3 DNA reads TGTGCCAGCAGCCCCCAGCTGAGTCCCTACGAGCAGTACTTC. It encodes CASSPQLSPYEQYF.

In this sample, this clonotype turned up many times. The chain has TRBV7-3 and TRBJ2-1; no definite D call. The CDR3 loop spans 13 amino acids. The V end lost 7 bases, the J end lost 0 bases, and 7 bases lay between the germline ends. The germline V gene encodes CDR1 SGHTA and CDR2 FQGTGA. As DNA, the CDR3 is TGTGCCAGCACCCCTGGCTCCTACAATGAGCAGTTCTTC. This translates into CASTPGSYNEQFF.